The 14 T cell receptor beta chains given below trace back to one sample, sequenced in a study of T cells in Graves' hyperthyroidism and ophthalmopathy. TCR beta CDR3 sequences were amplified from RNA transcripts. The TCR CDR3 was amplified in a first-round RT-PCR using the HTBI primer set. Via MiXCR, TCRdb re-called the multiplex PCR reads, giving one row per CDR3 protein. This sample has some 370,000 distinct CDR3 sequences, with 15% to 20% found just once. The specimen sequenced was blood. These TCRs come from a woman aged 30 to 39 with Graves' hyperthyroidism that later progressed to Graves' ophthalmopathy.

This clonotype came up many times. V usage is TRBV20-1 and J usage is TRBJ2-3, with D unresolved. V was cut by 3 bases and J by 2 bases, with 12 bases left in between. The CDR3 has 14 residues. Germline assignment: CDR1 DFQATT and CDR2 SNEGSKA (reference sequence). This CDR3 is CSARRSGDTDTQYF. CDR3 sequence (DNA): TGCAGTGCTAGGAGGTCAGGTGACACAGATACGCAGTATTTT.

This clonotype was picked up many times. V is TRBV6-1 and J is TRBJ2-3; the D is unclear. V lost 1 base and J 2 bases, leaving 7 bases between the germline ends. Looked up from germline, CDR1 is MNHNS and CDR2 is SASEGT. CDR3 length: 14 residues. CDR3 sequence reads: CASSEGRDTDTQYF. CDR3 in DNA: TGTGCCAGCAGTGAAGGAAGGGACACAGATACGCAGTATTTT.

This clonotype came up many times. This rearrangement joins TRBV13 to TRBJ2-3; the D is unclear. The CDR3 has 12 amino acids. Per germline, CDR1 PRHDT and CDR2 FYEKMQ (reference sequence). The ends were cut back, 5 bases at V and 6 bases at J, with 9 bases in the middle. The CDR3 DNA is TGTGCCAGCAGCCCCCAATCGGATACGCAGTATTTT. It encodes CASSPQSDTQYF.

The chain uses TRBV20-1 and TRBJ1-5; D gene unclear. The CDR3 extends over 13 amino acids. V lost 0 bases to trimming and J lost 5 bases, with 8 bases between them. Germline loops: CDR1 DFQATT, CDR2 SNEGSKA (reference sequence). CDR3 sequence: CSARDPTDQPQHF. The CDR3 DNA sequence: TGCAGTGCTAGAGATCCGACGGATCAGCCCCAGCATTTT.

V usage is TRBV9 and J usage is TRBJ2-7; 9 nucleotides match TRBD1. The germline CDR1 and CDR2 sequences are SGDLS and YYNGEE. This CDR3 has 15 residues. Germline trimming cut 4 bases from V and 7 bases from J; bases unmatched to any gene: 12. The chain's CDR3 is CASSPPDRGAEEQYF. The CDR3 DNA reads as TGTGCCAGCAGCCCTCCGGACAGGGGCGCCGAAGAGCAGTACTTC.

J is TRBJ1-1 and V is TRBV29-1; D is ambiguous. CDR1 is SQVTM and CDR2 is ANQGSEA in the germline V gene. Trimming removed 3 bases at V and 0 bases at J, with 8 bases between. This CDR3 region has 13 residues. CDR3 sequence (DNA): TGCAGCGTTGACACTAATATGAACACTGAAGCTTTCTTT. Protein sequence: CSVDTNMNTEAFF.

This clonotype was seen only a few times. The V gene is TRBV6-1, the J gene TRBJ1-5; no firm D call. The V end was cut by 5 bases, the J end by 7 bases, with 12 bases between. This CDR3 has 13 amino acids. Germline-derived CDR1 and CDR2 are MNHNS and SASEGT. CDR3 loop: CASSFGNSQPQHF. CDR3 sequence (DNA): TGTGCCAGCAGTTTTGGGAATTCGCAGCCCCAGCATTTT.

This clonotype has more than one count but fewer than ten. DNA of the CDR3: TGCAGTGCTCGCCCACGAGGGGCCGGACAGCCCCAGCATTTT. Translating it yields CSARPRGAGQPQHF. The V and J genes are TRBV20-1 and TRBJ1-5, with D tentatively TRBD1 (5 bases). The length of the CDR3 is 14 residues. With 5 bases removed from V and 7 bases from J, the gap between germline ends came to 18 bases. Germline V lookup: CDR1 DFQATT, CDR2 SNEGSKA (reference sequence).

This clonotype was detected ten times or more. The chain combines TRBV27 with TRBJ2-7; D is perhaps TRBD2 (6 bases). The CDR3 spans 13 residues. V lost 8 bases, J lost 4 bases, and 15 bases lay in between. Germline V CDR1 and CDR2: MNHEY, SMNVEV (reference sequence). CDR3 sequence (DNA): TGTGCCAGCTGCCGGCGGGGATCATACGAGCAGTACTTC. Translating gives CASCRRGSYEQYF.

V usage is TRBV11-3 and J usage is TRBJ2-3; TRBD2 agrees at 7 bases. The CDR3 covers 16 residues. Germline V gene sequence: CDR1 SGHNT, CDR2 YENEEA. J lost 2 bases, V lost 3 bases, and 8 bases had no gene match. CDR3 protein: CASSLGLAEFTDTQYF. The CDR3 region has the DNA TGTGCCAGCAGCTTGGGTCTAGCGGAATTCACAGATACGCAGTATTTT. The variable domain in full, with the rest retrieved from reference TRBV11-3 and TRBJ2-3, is EAGVVQSPRYKIIEKKQPVAFWCNPISGHNTLYWYLQNLGQGPELLIRYENEEAVDDSQLPKDRFSAERLKGVDSTLKIQPAELGDSAVYLCASSLGLAEFTDTQYFGPGTRLTVL.

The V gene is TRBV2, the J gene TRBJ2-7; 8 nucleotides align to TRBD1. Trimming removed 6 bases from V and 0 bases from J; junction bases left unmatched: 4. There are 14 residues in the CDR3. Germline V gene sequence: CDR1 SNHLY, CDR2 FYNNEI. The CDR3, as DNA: TGTGCCAGCAGGGGGGACAGGAGCTCCTACGAGCAGTACTTC. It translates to CASRGDRSSYEQYF.

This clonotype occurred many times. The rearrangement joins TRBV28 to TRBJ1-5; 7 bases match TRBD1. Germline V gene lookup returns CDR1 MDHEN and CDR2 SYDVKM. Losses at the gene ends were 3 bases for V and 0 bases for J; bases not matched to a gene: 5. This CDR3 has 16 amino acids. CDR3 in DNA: TGTGCCAGCAGTTTTAGACAGGGTTTTAGCAATCAGCCCCAGCATTTT. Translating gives CASSFRQGFSNQPQHF.

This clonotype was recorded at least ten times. Written as DNA, the CDR3 is TGTGCCAGCAGTTCGCTACTATACCCCTACGAGCAGTACTTC. It yields the protein CASSSLLYPYEQYF. The J gene is TRBJ2-7, the V gene TRBV27; D unclear. Germline V lookup: CDR1 MNHEY, CDR2 SMNVEV (reference sequence). V lost 4 bases to trimming and J lost 2 bases, with 12 bases between them. CDR3 length equals 14 residues.

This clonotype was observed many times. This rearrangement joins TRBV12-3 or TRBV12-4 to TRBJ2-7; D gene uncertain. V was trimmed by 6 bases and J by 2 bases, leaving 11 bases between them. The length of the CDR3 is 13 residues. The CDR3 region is CASSQQHTYEQYF. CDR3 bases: TGTGCCAGCAGCCAACAGCACACCTACGAGCAGTACTTC.